Below are 2 T cell receptor beta chains sequenced from a single sample in a study of blood T cells in healthy people across ages. Alongside a J-beta primer mix, a sample-barcoded 5' primer served in a second PCR lasting roughly 7 to 11 cycles. Each CDR3 protein gets one entry after TCRdb re-called the 5' RACE reads with MiXCR. The sample yields 650,000 to 800,000 distinct CDR3 sequences, 40% to 50% seen once. The specimen was blood. Receptors were obtained from a man in his fifties or sixties in good health.

V and J are TRBV9 and TRBJ2-4, with 7 bases aligning to TRBD1. The CDR3 has 16 amino acids. The germline gives CDR1 SGDLS, CDR2 YYNGEE. Unmatched junction bases numbered 10, after V lost 3 bases and J lost 4 bases. Here the CDR3 DNA reads TGTGCCAGCAGCGGAGGCAGGGACAGTCGAAAAAACATTCAGTACTTC. Its protein is CASSGGRDSRKNIQYF.

The chain uses TRBV4-3 and TRBJ2-5, with D perhaps matching TRBD2 (5 bases). With the DNA end fitting TRBJ2-7 better, the J assignment may be wrong. The CDR3 consists of 15 residues. CDR1 is LGHNA and CDR2 is YSLEER in the germline V gene. CDR3 residues: CASSQGCKGSDEQYF. CDR3 nucleotides: TGCGCCAGCAGCCAAGGGTGTAAAGGGAGCGACGAGCAGTACTTC.